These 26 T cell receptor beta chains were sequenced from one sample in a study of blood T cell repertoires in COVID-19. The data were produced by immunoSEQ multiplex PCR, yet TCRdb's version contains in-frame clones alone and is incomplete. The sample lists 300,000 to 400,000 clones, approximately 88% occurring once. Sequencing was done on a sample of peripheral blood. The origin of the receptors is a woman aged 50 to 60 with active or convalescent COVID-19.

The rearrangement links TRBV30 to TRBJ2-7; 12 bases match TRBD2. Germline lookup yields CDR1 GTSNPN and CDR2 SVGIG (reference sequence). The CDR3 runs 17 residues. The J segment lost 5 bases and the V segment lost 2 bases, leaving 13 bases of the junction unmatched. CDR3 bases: TGTGCCTGGAGTCCGGGACTAGCGGGTTCGCTTTCGGACGAGCAGTACTTC. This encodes CAWSPGLAGSLSDEQYF.

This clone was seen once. CDR3 DNA sequence: TGTGCCAGCTCACTTCTCCGGGGTTTCGATCAAGAGACCCAGTACTTC. The encoded protein is CASSLLRGFDQETQYF. The V gene is TRBV18, the J gene TRBJ2-5, with D maybe TRBD2 (5 bases). Germline V gene lookup returns CDR1 KGHSH and CDR2 LQKENI. V was clipped by 4 bases and J by 2 bases, with 17 bases between them. The CDR3 is 16 residues long.

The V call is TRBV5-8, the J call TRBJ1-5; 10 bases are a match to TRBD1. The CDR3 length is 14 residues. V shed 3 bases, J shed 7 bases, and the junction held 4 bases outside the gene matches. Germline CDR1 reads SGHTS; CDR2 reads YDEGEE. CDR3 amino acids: CASSYRDRGQPQHF. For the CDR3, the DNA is TGTGCCAGCAGCTACCGGGACAGGGGACAGCCCCAGCATTTT.

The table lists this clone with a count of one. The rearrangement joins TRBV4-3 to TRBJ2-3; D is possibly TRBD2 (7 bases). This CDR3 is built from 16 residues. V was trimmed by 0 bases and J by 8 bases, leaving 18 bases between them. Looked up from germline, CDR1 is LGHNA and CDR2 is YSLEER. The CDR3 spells CASSQDGGGTKLTQYF. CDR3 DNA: TGCGCCAGCAGCCAAGATGGGGGGGGCACGAAGCTTACGCAGTATTTT.

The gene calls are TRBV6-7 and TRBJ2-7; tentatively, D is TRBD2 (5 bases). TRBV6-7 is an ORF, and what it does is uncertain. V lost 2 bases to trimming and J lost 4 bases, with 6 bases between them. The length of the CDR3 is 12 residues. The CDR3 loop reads CASSYREYEQYF. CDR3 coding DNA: TGTGCCAGCAGTTACAGGGAGTACGAGCAGTACTTC.

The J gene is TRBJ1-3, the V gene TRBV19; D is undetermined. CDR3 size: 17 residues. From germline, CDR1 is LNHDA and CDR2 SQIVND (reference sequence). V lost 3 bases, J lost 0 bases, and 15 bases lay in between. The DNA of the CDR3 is TGTGCCAGTAGTATTCACGGCTCGGGATCCTCTGGAAACACCATATATTTT. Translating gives CASSIHGSGSSGNTIYF.

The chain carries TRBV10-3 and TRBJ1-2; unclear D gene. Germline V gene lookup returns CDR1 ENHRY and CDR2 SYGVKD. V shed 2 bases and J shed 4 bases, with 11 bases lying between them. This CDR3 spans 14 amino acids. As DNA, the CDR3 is TGTGCCATCAGTGAGGAGGGTTTGGGCTATGGCTACACCTTC. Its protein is CAISEEGLGYGYTF.

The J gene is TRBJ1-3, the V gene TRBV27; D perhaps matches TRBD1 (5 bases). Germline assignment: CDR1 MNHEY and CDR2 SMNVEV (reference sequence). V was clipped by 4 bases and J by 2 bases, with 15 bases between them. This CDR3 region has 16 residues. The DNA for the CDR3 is TGTGCCAGCAGTTCACCAGGTGGGGCCACTGGAAACACCATATATTTT. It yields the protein CASSSPGGATGNTIYF.

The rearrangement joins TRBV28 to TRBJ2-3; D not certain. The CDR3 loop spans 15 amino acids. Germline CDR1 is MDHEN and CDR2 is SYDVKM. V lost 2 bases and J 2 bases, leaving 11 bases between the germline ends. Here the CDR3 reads CASSLLVSTTDTQYF. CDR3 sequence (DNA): TGTGCCAGCAGTTTACTGGTTAGCACCACAGATACGCAGTATTTT.

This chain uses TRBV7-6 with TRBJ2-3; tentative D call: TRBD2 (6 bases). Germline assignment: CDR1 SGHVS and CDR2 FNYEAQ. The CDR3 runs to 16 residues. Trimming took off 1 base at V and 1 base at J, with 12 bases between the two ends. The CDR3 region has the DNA TGTGCCAGCAGCTTAGGGGTCGGGAGCGGCACAGATACGCAGTATTTT. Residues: CASSLGVGSGTDTQYF.

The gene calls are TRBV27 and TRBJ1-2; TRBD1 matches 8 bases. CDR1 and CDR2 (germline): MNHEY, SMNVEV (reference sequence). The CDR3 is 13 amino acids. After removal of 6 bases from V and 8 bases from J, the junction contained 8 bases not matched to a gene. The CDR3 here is CASRVNRGNGYTF. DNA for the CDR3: TGTGCCAGCAGGGTGAACAGGGGGAACGGCTACACCTTC.

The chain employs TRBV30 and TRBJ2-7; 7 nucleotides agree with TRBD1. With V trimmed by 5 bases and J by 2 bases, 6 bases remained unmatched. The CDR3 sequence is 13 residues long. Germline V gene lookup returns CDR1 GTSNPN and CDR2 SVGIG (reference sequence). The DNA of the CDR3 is TGTGCCTGGTCCGCTGACAGGGCCTACGAGCAGTACTTC. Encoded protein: CAWSADRAYEQYF.

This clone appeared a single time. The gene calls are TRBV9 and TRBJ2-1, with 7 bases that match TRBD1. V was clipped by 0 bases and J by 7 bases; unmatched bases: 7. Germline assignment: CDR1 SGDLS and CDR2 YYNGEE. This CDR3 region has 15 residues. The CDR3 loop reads CASSVETGAGNEQFF. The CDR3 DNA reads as TGTGCCAGCAGCGTAGAAACAGGGGCCGGGAATGAGCAGTTCTTC.

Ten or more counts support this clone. The chain's CDR3 is CASAQWDLLTLHF. DNA for the CDR3: TGTGCTAGTGCCCAATGGGACTTATTAACCCTCCACTTT. The chain couples TRBV12-5 to TRBJ1-6; TRBD1 is a possible D gene (5 bases). This CDR3 comprises 13 residues. CDR1 and CDR2 from the germline V gene are LGHNT and FRNRAP. The V end lost 7 bases, the J end lost 14 bases, and 18 bases lay between the germline ends.

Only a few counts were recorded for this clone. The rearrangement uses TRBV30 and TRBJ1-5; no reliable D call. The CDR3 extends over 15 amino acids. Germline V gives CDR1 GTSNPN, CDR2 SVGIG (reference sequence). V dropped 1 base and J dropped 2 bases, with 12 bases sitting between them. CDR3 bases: TGTGCCTGGAGTGAACACGGGGTCGGCAATCAGCCCCAGCATTTT. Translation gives CAWSEHGVGNQPQHF.

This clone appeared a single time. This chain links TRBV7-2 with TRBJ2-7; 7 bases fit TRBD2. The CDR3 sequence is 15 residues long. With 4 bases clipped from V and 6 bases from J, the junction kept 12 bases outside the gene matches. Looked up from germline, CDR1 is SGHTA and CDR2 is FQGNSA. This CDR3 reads CASSSEGRGILEQYF. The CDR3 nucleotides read TGTGCCAGCAGCTCCGAGGGGCGGGGGATCCTCGAGCAGTACTTC.

CDR3 in DNA: TGTGCCAGTAGTATGGGAGGCCCGGATACGCAGTATTTT. It specifies CASSMGGPDTQYF. The chain joins TRBV19 to TRBJ2-3; a weak D match, TRBD2 (6 bases). Germline CDR1 reads LNHDA; CDR2 reads SQIVND (reference sequence). Trimming left V 3 bases short and J 6 bases short, with 10 bases between. The CDR3 sequence is 13 residues long.

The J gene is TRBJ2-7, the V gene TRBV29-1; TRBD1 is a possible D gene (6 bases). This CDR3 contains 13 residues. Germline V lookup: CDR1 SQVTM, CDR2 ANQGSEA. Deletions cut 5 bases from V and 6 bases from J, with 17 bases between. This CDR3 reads CSVSPGQEFEQYF. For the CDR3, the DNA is TGCAGCGTTTCTCCGGGACAAGAGTTCGAGCAGTACTTC.

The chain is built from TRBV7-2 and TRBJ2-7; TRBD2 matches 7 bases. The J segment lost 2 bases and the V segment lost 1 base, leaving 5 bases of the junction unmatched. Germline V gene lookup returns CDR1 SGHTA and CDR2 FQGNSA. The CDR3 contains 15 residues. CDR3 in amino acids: CASSLVGGGPYEQYF. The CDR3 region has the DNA TGTGCCAGCAGCTTAGTTGGGGGAGGGCCCTACGAGCAGTACTTC.

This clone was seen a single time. CDR3 residues: CASSSRIYPHGTGEAHEAFF. CDR3 sequence (DNA): TGTGCCAGCAGTTCCAGAATCTACCCCCACGGGACAGGCGAAGCGCATGAAGCTTTCTTT. The chain is built from TRBV27 and TRBJ1-1; TRBD1 aligns across 8 bases. Germline assignment: CDR1 MNHEY and CDR2 SMNVEV (reference sequence). This CDR3 spans 20 amino acids. With V trimmed by 4 bases and J by 7 bases, 26 bases remained unmatched.

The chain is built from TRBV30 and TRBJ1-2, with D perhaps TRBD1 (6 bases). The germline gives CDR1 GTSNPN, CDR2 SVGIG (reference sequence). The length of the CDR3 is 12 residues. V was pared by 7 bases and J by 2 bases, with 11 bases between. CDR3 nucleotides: TGTGCCTTCGTACAGGGAAACTATGGCTACACCTTC. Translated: CAFVQGNYGYTF.

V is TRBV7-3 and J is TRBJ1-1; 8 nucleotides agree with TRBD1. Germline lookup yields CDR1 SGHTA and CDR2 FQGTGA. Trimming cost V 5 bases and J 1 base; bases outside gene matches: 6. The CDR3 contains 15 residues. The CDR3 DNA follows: TGTGCCAGCAGCATACTCGGACAGGGGAACACTGAAGCTTTCTTT. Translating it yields CASSILGQGNTEAFF.

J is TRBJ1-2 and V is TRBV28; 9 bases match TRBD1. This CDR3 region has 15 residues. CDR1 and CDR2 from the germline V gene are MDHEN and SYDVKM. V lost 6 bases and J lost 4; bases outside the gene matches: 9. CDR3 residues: CASSHGTGIFYGYTF. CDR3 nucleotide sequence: TGTGCCAGCAGCCACGGGACAGGGATTTTCTATGGCTACACCTTC.

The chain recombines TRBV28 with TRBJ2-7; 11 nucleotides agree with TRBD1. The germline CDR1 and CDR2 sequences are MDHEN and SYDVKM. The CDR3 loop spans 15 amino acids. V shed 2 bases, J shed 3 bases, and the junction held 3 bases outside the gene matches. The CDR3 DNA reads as TGTGCCAGCAGTTTACCTGGGACAGGGGGCTACGAGCAGTACTTC. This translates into CASSLPGTGGYEQYF.

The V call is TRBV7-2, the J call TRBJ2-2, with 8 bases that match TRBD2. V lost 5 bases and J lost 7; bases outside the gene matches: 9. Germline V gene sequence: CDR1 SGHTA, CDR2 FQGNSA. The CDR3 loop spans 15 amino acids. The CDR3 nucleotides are TGTGCCAGCAGCGCGGGACTAGGGGGGAGCGGGGAGCTGTTTTTT. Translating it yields CASSAGLGGSGELFF.

The CDR3 DNA follows: TGTGCCAGCAGCCAAGGGGGGGGAACCTCAAACTATGGCTACACCTTC. Translating it yields CASSQGGGTSNYGYTF. The V and J genes are TRBV3-1 (or the pseudogene TRBV3-2) and TRBJ1-2; TRBD1 is a possible D gene (5 bases). Looked up from germline, CDR1 is LGHDT and CDR2 is YNNKEL (reference sequence). Trimming took 1 base from V and 2 from J, leaving 14 bases between them. This CDR3 comprises 16 residues.